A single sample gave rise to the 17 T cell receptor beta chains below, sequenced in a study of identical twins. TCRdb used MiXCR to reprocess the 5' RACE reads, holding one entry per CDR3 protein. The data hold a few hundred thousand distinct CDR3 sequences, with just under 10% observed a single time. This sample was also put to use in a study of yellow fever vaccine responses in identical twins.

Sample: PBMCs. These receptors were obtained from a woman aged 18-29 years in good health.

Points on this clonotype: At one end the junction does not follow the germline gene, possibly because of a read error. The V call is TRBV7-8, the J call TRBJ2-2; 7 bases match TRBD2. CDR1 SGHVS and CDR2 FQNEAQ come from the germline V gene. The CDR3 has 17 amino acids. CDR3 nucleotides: TGTGCCAGCAGCTTAGCGGGGGGGAATATCCGACCCGGAGAGCTGTTTTTT. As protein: CASSLAGGNIRPGELFF. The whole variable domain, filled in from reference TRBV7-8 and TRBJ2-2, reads GAGVSQSPRYKVAKRGQDVALRCDPISGHVSLFWYQQALGQGPEFLTYFQNEAQLDKSGLPSDRFFAERPEGSVSTLKIQRTQQEDSAVYLCASSLAGGNIRPGELFFGEGSRLTVL.

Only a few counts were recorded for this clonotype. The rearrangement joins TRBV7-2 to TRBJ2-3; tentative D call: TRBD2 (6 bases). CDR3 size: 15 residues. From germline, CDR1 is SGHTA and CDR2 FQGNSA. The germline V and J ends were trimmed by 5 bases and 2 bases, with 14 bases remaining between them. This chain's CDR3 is CASSTRTGVTDTQYF. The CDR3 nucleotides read TGTGCCAGCAGCACCCGGACGGGAGTCACAGATACGCAGTATTTT.

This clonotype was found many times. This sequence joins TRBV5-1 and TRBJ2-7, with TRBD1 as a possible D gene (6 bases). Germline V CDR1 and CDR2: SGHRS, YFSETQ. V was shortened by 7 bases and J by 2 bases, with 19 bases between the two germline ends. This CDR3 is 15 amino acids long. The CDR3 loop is CASRHYGQGPYEQYF. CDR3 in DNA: TGCGCCAGCCGCCACTACGGGCAGGGGCCCTACGAGCAGTACTTC.

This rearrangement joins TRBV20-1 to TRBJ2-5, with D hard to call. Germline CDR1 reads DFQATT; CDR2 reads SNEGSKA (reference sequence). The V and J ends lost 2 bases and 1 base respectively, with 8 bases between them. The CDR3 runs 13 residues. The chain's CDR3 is CSARRSTQETQYF. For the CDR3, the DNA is TGCAGTGCTAGACGGTCCACCCAAGAGACCCAGTACTTC.

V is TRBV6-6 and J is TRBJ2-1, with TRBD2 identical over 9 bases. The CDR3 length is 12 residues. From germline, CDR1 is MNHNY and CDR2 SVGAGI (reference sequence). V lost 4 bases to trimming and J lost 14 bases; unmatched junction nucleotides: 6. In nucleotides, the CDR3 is TGTGCCAGCAGTTCCTTAGCGGGAGTGAAGTTCTTC. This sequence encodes CASSSLAGVKFF.

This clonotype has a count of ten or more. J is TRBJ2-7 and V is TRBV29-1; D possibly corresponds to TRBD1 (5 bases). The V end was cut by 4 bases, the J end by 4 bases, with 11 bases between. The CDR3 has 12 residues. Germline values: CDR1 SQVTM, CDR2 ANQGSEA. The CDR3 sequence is CSVAQGSYEQYF. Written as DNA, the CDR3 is TGCAGCGTTGCGCAGGGTTCATACGAGCAGTACTTC.

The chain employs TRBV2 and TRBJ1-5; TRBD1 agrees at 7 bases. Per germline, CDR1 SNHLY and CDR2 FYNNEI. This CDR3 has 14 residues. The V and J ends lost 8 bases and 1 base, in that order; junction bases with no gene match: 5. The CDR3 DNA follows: TGTGCCAGCGTGGGGACAGCCAGCAATCAGCCCCAGCATTTT. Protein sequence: CASVGTASNQPQHF.

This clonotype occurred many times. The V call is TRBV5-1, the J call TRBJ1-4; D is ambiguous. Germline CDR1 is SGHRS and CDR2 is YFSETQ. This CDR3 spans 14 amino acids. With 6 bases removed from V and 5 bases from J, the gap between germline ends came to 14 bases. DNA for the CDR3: TGCGCCAGCACCCCCGGGCTGCAGAATGAAAAACTGTTTTTT. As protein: CASTPGLQNEKLFF.

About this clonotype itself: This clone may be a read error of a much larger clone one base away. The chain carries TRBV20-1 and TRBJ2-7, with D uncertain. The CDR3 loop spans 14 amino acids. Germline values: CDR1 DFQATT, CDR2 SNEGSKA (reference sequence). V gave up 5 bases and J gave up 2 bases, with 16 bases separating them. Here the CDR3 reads CSALDFRRTYEQYF. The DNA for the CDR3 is TGCAGTGCTCTAGATTTCCGCCGGACCTACGAGCAGTACTTC.

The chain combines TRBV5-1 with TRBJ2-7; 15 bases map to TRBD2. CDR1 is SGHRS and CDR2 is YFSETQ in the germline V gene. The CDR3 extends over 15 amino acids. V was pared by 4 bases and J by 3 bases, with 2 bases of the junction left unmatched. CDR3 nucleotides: TGCGCCAGCAGCCGGACTAGCGGGGGGGTCTACGAGCAGTACTTC. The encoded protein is CASSRTSGGVYEQYF.

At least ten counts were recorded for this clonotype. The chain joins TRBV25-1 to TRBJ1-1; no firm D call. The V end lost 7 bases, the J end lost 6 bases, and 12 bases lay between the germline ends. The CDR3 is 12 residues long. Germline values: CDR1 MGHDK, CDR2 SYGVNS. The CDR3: CASNLAESEAFF. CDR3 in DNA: TGTGCCAGCAACCTAGCCGAATCTGAAGCTTTCTTT. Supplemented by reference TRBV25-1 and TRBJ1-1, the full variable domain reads EADIYQTPRYLVIGTGKKITLECSQTMGHDKMYWYQQDPGMELHLIHYSYGVNSTEKGDLSSESTVSRIRTEHFPLTLESARPSHTSQYLCASNLAESEAFFGQGTRLTVV.

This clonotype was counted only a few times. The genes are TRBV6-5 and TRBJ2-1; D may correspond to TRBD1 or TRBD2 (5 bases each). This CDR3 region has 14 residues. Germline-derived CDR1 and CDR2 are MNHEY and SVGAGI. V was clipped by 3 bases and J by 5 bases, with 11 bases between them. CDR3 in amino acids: CASSYSGPDNEQFF. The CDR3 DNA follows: TGTGCCAGCAGTTATTCGGGGCCTGACAATGAGCAGTTCTTC.

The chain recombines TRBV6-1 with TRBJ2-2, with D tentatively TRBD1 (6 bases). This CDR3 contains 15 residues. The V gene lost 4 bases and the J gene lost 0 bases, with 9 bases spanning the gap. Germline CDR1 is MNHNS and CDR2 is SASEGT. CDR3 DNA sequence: TGTGCCAGCAGTGCACAGGGTCCGAACACCGGGGAGCTGTTTTTT. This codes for CASSAQGPNTGELFF.

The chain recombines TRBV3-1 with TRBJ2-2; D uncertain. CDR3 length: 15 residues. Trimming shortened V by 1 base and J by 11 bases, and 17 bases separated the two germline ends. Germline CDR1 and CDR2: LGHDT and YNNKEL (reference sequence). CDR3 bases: TGTGCCAGCAGCCAAGCGTCTAAGAGCATCCCTGAGCTGTTTTTT. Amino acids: CASSQASKSIPELFF.

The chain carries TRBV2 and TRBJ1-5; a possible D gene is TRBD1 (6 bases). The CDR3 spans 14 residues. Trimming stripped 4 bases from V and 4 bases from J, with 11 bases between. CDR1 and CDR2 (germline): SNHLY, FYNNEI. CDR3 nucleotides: TGTGCCAGCAGTGCCGGACAGAGTAATCAGCCCCAGCATTTT. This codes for CASSAGQSNQPQHF. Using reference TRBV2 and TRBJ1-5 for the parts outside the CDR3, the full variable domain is EPEVTQTPSHQVTQMGQEVILRCVPISNHLYFYWYRQILGQKVEFLVSFYNNEISEKSEIFDDQFSVERPDGSNFTLKIRSTKLEDSAMYFCASSAGQSNQPQHFGDGTRLSIL.

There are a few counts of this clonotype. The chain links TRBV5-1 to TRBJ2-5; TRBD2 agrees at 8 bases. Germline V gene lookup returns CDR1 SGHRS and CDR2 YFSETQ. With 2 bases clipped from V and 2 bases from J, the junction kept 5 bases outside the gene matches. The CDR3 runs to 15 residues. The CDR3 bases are TGCGCCAGCAGCTTCACGACTAGCGCTCAAGAGACCCAGTACTTC. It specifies CASSFTTSAQETQYF.

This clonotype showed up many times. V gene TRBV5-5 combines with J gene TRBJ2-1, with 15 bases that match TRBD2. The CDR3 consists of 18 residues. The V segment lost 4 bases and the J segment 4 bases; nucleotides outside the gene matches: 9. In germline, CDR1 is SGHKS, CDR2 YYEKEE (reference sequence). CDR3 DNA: TGTGCCAGCAGCATTACGGGACTAGCGGGAGGTGGTTACAATGAGCAGTTCTTC. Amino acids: CASSITGLAGGGYNEQFF.